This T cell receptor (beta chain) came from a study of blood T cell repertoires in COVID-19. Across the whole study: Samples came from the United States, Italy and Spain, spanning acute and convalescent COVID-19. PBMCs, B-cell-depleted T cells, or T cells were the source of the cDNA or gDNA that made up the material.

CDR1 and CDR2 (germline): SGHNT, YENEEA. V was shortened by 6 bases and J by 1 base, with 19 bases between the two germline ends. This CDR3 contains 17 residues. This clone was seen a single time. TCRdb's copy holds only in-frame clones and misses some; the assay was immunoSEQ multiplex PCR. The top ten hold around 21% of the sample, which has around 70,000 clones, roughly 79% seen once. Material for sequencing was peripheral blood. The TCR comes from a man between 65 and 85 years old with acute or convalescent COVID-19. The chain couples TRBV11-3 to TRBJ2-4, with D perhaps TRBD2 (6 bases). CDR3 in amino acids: CASSYTRAGRAKNIQYF. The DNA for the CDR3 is TGTGCCAGCAGTTACACACGAGCGGGCCGGGCCAAAAACATTCAGTACTTC.